Listed below are T cell receptor beta chains from one sample, sequenced in a study of T cell responses to AZD1222 COVID-19 vaccine. The assay was immunoSEQ multiplex PCR, and TCRdb's table has in-frame clones only and misses some. The sample carries 97,000 or so clones, roughly 92% recorded once. The source was peripheral blood, collected 28 days after the second AZD1222 dose. The receptors derive from an adult who received the AZD1222 COVID-19 vaccine. Each CDR3 is given with its conserved first and last residue. A D gene is named only where the DNA matches it firmly. Rows may omit the clone size; those that give it use once, few, many or a size class.

-	TRBV18	TRBJ2-7	13	-	TGTGCCAGCTCACCACTGCAGGGTAACGAGCAGTACTTC	CASSPLQGNEQYF
-	TRBV20-1	TRBJ2-7	12	-	TGCAGTGCTAGTGACCCCATCGTCGGGCAGTACTTC	CSASDPIVGQYF
-	TRBV7-3	TRBJ2-2	13	-	TGTGCCAGCAGCTTAGCAAGGGGTGGGGAGCTGTTTTTT	CASSLARGGELFF
-	TRBV7-6	TRBJ2-2	16	-	TGTGCCAGCAGCTTAGCTTCCCTGATAAACACCGGGGAGCTGTTTTTT	CASSLASLINTGELFF
TRBD1	TRBV24-1	TRBJ2-5	15	-	TGTGCCACCAGTGATGACAGGGGAGAGGGAGAGACCCAGTACTTC	CATSDDRGEGETQYF
-	TRBV5-6	TRBJ1-4	16	-	TGTGCCAGCAGCGAGACAATGAATCGCACTAATGAAAAACTGTTTTTT	CASSETMNRTNEKLFF
-	TRBV2	TRBJ2-4	16	-	TGTGCCAGCAGTTTAAGGGGACCAAGCCGGGAAAACATTCAGTACTTC	CASSLRGPSRENIQYF
-	TRBV4-1	TRBJ2-1	16	-	TGCGCCAGCAGCCAACCAGGGGACTGGGGCTACAATGAGCAGTTCTTC	CASSQPGDWGYNEQFF
-	TRBV5-4	TRBJ2-2	14	-	TGTGCCAGCAGCTTGCGGTGGGGTACCGGGGAGCTGTTTTTT	CASSLRWGTGELFF
-	TRBV11-2	TRBJ1-6	15	-	TGTGCCAGCAGCTTGGCAGGGGAAGGTAGTTCACCCCTCCACTTT	CASSLAGEGSSPLHF
TRBD1	TRBV19	TRBJ2-7	14	-	TGTGCCAGTAGTACTCCGACAGGGCACAACGAGCAGTACTTC	CASSTPTGHNEQYF
-	TRBV25-1	TRBJ2-5	13	-	TGTGCCAGCAGTGAATTCAGGGAAGAGACCCAGTACTTC	CASSEFREETQYF
-	TRBV28	TRBJ2-5	12	-	TGTGCCAGCAGTTCTGGCTCGTGGGCCCAGTACTTC	CASSSGSWAQYF
-	TRBV12-3/TRBV12-4	TRBJ1-1	13	-	TGTGCCAGCCTTACCGAAGGGACAATCGAAGCTTTCTTT	CASLTEGTIEAFF
-	TRBV5-1	TRBJ2-7	16	-	TGCGCCAGCAGCCCCGCCGTGGGGCGCGGCCGGTACGAGCAGTACTTC	CASSPAVGRGRYEQYF
-	TRBV5-1	TRBJ1-1	15	once	TGCGCCAGCAGCTTGATCGACCCCATGAACACTGAAGCTTTCTTT	CASSLIDPMNTEAFF
-	TRBV15	TRBJ1-1	13	-	TGTGCCACCAGCAGATTTGAAGACACTGAAGCTTTCTTT	CATSRFEDTEAFF
-	TRBV28	TRBJ1-5	13	once	TGTGCCAGCAGTTTCGGAACCAATCAGCCCCAGCATTTT	CASSFGTNQPQHF
-	TRBV19	TRBJ1-1	16	-	TGTGCCAGTATTCCATTGGGGCTAGCCGGGGGCACTGAAGCTTTCTTT	CASIPLGLAGGTEAFF
-	TRBV7-8	TRBJ2-7	13	-	TGTGCCAGCAGCTCAGGTGGCTCCTACGAGCAGTACTTC	CASSSGGSYEQYF
-	TRBV3-1/TRBV3-2	TRBJ1-5	12	-	TGTGCCAGCAGTCACGGGGGTGAGGCCCAGCATTTT	CASSHGGEAQHF